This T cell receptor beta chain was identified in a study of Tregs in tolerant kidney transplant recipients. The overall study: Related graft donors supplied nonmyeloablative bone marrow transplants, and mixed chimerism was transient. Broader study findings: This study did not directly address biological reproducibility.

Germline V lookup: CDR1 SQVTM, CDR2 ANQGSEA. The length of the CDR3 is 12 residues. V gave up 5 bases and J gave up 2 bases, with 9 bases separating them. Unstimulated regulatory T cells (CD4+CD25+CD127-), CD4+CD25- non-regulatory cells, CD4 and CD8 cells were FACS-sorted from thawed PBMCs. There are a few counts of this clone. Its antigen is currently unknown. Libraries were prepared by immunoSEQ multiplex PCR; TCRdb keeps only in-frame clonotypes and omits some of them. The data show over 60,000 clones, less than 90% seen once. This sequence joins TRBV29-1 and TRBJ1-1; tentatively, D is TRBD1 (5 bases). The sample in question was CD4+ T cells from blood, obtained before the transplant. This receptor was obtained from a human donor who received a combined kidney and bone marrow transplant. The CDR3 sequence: CSVLQGNTEAFF. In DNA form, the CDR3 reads TGCAGCGTTCTCCAGGGCAACACTGAAGCTTTCTTT. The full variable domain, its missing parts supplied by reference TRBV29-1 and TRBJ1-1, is SAVISQKPSRDICQRGTSLTIQCQVDSQVTMMFWYRQQPGQSLTLIATANQGSEATYESGFVIDKFPISRPNLTFSTLTVSNMSPEDSSIYLCSVLQGNTEAFFGQGTRLTVV.